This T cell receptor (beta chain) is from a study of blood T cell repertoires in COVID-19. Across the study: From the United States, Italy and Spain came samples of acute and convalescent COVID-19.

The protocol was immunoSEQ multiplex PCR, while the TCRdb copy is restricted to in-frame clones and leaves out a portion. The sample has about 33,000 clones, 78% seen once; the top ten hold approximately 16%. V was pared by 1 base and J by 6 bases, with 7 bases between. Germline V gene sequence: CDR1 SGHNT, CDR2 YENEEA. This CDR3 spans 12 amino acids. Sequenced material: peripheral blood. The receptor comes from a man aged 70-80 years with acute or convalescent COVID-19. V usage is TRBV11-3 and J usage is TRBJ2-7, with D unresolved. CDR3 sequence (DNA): TGTGCCAGCAGCTTAGTAAGAGGCGAGCAGTACTTC. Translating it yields CASSLVRGEQYF.